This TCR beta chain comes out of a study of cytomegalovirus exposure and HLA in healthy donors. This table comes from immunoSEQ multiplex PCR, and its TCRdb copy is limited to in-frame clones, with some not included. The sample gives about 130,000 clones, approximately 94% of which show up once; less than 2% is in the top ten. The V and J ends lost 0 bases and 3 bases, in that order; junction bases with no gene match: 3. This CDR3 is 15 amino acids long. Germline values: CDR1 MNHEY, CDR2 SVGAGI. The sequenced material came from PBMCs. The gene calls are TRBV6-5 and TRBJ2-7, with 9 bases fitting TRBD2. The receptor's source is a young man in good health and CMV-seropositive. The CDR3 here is CASSYSTSGIYEQYF. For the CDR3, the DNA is TGTGCCAGCAGTTACTCGACTAGCGGCATCTACGAGCAGTACTTC.